This is a list of T cell receptor beta chains from one sample in a study of cytomegalovirus exposure and HLA in healthy donors. Sequenced by immunoSEQ multiplex PCR; TCRdb stores in-frame clones only, minus some. The sample contains around 170,000 clones, over 80% of which appear only once. Material for sequencing was PBMCs. The receptors here all came from a man in his forties in good health and CMV-seropositive. CDR3s leave out the opening cysteine and the closing phenylalanine or tryptophan.

V | CDR3
TRBV29-1 | SAQGSSGYT
TRBV5-6 | ASSLIGQGDNEQF
TRBV7-2 | ASSIREVTEAF
TRBV6-6 | ASVAGNSNEKLF
TRBV6-5 | ASSYRGFSGANVLT
TRBV4-3 | ASSLGQGEETQY
TRBV4-1 | ASSQDPQDRNLYEQY
TRBV5-4 | ASSPWGRNTEAF
TRBV7-2 | ASSLETHRKRNEQF
TRBV7-2 | ASSFRDSSYEQY
TRBV7-7 | ASSRTGYNEQF
TRBV11-2 | ASSRIAGKHNEQF
TRBV19 | ASSMVADRVSGELF